This T cell receptor beta chain is drawn from a study of blood T cells in healthy people across ages (dated by TCRdb to 2014 to 2015). At the level of the whole study: In model experiments, roughly one uniquely barcoded TCR beta cDNA molecule per two T cells was captured by template switching. The study measured age-related changes in TCR beta repertoire diversity using deep sequencing normalized with unique cDNA molecular identifiers. The donors were split into four age groups: young (average about 15 years), middle-aged (39), aged (roughly 68) and long-lived (over 80). Donors of different ages were randomly distributed across sequencing lanes to avoid experimental bias. For two donors (one aged 18 to 30 and one aged 80 or older), the study analyzed two additional independent replicas of 1 million unique cDNA reads from the same blood draw.

Per the germline V gene (reference sequence), MNHEY is the CDR1 and SMNVEV is the CDR2. A distance of 14 bases separates the germline ends of V and J, which lose 8 bases and 7 bases respectively. From its cysteine to its phenylalanine, the CDR3 spans 13 amino acids. Only the CDR3 portion is preserved as DNA: 39 bases, with reading frame beginning at the first base. Note on this clonotype: Its target antigen remains unknown. Base qualities are not at hand, and no much larger clone is one base apart.

Receptors were amplified or captured by 5' RACE. A second about 6 to 11 cycle PCR used a sample-barcoded 5' primer and a J-beta primer mix. A unique molecular identifier was introduced onto each TCR beta cDNA molecule by a template-switch 5' adaptor carrying 12 random nucleotides. Each sample yielded at least 2.5 million CDR3-containing paired-end reads. All of the RNA was converted into first-strand cDNA using the Mint cDNA synthesis kit, with a TRBC-specific oligonucleotide serving as the primer. All cDNA was treated with uracil-DNA glycosylase and then went through a first 18-cycle PCR with the universal primers M1SS and BC2_uni_R. Processing in the source paper ran as follows. Each sample was normalized by randomly selecting 1 million high-quality reads, each carrying a distinct molecular identifier. Instead of being binned into consensus sequences, reads that shared molecular identifiers were thrown out. MiTCR, set to a Q25 quality threshold and the strictest error-elimination algorithm, was used for CDR3 identification, clonotype clustering and error correction. A nonparametric unseen species model with Euler transformation was used to estimate lower-bound total TCR beta diversity. TCRdb reprocessed the public reads (quality trimming at Q25 with fastp, clone calling with MiXCR) and kept in-frame beta chains. Every entry covers one CDR3 protein and lists the most common genes and DNA from its rows. TCRdb's processing, not the authors', yielded these V and J calls. The table for this sample lists around 1,900,000 distinct CDR3 sequences; about 39% of them were counted only once. Of the sample, roughly 24% is held by the ten largest clones.

Systemically healthy Caucasian individuals from Russia, 39 in total and aged roughly 6 to 100 years, were included as donors. Each donor gave ten milliliters of peripheral blood, collected into EDTA-treated Vacutainer tubes. Ficoll-Paque density-gradient centrifugation was used to isolate PBMCs, with at least 6 million obtained per sample. Total RNA, at least 6 micrograms per sample, was extracted from PBMCs with Trizol reagent. For every donor, flow cytometry on a PBMC aliquot measured the percentage of naive CD45RAhigh/CD27high T cells. General study outcomes and caveats: Because profiling used bulk unsorted PBMCs, naive and antigen-experienced compartments could not be compared conclusively. Estimates of total diversity from one million sequenced T cells were regarded as lower bounds and underestimates. There was a strong correlation between observed TCR beta diversity and the percentage of naive T cells measured by flow cytometry. Compared with the aged group, the long-lived group had more naive CD4+ T cells, fewer expanded clones and increased TCR diversity, a pattern suggesting age selection. Donor CMV infection status was unknown, potentially confounding age-related changes in expanded clonotypes. Observed TCR beta diversity per million T cells fell roughly linearly with age, and a significant reduction was already apparent by age around 40.

The rearrangement combines TRBV27 with TRBJ2-2, with no reliable assignment of the D segment. Sequencing used blood. This clonotype was obtained from a human donor in good health. The CDR3 here reads CASRVTGIGELFF. The DNA sequence is TGTGCCAGCCGGGTCACGGGTATCGGGGAGCTGTTTTTT.